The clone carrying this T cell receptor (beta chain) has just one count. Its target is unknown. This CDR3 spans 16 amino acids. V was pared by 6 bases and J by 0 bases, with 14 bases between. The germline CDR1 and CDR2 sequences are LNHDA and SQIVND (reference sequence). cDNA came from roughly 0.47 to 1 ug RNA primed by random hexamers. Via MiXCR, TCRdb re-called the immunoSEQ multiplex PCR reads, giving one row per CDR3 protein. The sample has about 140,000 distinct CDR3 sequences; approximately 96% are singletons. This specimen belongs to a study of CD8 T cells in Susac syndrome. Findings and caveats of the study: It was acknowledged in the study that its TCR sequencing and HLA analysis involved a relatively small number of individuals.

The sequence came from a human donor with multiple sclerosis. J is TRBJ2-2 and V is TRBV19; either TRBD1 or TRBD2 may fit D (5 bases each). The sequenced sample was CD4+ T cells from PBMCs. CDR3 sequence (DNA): TGTGCCAGTAGACCCTGGGGGACCACGAACACCGGGGAGCTGTTTTTT. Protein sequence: CASRPWGTTNTGELFF.